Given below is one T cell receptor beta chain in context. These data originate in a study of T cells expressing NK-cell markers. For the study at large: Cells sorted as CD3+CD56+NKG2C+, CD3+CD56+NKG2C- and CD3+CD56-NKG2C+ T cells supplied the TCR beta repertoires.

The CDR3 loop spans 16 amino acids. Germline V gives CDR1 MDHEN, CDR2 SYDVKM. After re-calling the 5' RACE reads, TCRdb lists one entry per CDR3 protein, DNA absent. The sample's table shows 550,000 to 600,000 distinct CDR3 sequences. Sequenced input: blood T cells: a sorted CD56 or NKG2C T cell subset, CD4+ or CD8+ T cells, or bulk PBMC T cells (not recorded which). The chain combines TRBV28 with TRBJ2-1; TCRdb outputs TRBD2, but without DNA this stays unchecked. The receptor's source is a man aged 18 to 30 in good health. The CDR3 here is CASYLTGLSTYNEQFF.